The 21 T cell receptor beta chains reported below all come from one sample, sequenced in a study of blood T cell repertoires in COVID-19 (dated by TCRdb to about 2020). The library relied on the immunoSEQ multiplex PCR assay. Held by TCRdb, this immuneACCESS table contains in-frame sequences only and omits some clones. Under half of the omission traces to an unresolved V gene where checked; the cause of the rest is unknown. Recorded for this sample are about 260,000 clones; more than 75% of them occurred a single time. The ten largest clones capture about 1.4% of the sample. The sequenced material came from peripheral blood. All receptors come from a woman between 40 and 50 years old who had recovered from COVID-19.

The rearrangement joins TRBV3-1 (or the pseudogene TRBV3-2) to TRBJ2-7; D is unresolved. Trimming left V 2 bases short and J 4 bases short, with 6 bases between. Germline CDR1 is LGHDT and CDR2 is YNNKEL (reference sequence). The CDR3 is 12 residues long. The CDR3 coding sequence is TGTGCCAGCAGCCAATCCATTTACGAGCAGTACTTC. Translated, it gives CASSQSIYEQYF.

The genes are TRBV5-6 and TRBJ1-2; 11 nucleotides match TRBD1. The V and J ends lost 4 bases and 4 bases, in that order; junction bases with no gene match: 9. This CDR3 contains 16 residues. Germline CDR1 is SGHDT and CDR2 is YYEEEE. CDR3: CASSLGQGAGPYGYTF. The CDR3 nucleotides are TGTGCCAGCAGCCTCGGACAGGGGGCCGGCCCCTATGGCTACACCTTC.

Only a few counts were recorded for this clone. This rearrangement joins TRBV5-4 to TRBJ1-3; TRBD1 agrees at 7 bases. The length of the CDR3 is 16 residues. Unmatched junction bases numbered 7, after V lost 4 bases and J lost 0 bases. The germline V gene has CDR1 SGHNT and CDR2 YYREEE (reference sequence). The CDR3, as DNA: TGTGCCAGCAGCACGGGACAGTTATTCTCTGGAAACACCATATATTTT. Its protein product is CASSTGQLFSGNTIYF.

The chain uses TRBV5-1 and TRBJ2-5, with 7 bases matching TRBD2. J was trimmed by 5 bases and V by 0 bases; bases with no gene match: 4. Looked up from germline, CDR1 is SGHRS and CDR2 is YFSETQ. CDR3 length: 14 amino acids. CDR3 in amino acids: CASSLVAGVETQYF. CDR3 in DNA: TGCGCCAGCAGCTTGGTGGCGGGGGTGGAGACCCAGTACTTC.

The rearrangement links TRBV5-1 to TRBJ2-7; 7 bases map to TRBD2. CDR1 and CDR2 from the germline V gene are SGHRS and YFSETQ. The CDR3 spans 14 residues. The junction had 10 bases not matched to a gene; V was cut back by 4 bases and J by 6 bases. CDR3 nucleotides: TGCGCCAGCAGCCCCGGGGGGAGCCCTTCCGAGCAGTACTTC. It specifies CASSPGGSPSEQYF.

The chain uses TRBV7-2 and TRBJ2-7; D perhaps matches TRBD2 (7 bases). The CDR3 runs to 18 residues. CDR1 and CDR2 (germline): SGHTA, FQGNSA. The V gene lost 5 bases and the J gene lost 7 bases, with 30 bases spanning the gap. CDR3 in DNA: TGTGCCAGCAGCCGTGATGGGGTCTGGGGAGGGGGTAAGGGAGAGCAGTACTTC. Encoded protein: CASSRDGVWGGGKGEQYF. The whole variable domain, remainder taken from reference TRBV7-2 and TRBJ2-7, is GAGVSQSPSNKVTEKGKDVELRCDPISGHTALYWYRQSLGQGLEFLIYFQGNSAPDKSGLPSDRFSAERTGGSVSTLTIQRTQQEDSAVYLCASSRDGVWGGGKGEQYFGPGTRLTVT.

This clone was picked up a small number of times. The J gene is TRBJ1-4, the V gene TRBV2, with D perhaps matching TRBD1 (5 bases). Trimming shortened V by 7 bases and J by 7 bases, and 13 bases separated the two germline ends. This CDR3 comprises 13 residues. Germline V gene sequence: CDR1 SNHLY, CDR2 FYNNEI. CDR3 amino acids: CASKWAGREKLFF. The CDR3, as DNA: TGTGCCAGCAAATGGGCAGGGCGTGAAAAACTGTTTTTT.

V and J are TRBV6-5 and TRBJ2-7; 7 bases fit TRBD1. Per germline, CDR1 MNHEY and CDR2 SVGAGI. V gave up 2 bases and J gave up 0 bases; unmatched junction bases: 1. The CDR3 runs 14 residues. The CDR3 DNA is TGTGCCAGCAGTTACGGGGACAGCTCCTACGAGCAGTACTTC. It specifies CASSYGDSSYEQYF.

This rearrangement joins TRBV6-5 to TRBJ1-1; 8 bases align to TRBD1. The germline gives CDR1 MNHEY, CDR2 SVGAGI. The CDR3 length is 15 residues. J was trimmed by 0 bases and V by 5 bases; bases with no gene match: 5. DNA for the CDR3: TGTGCCAGCAGTAGAAACAGGGGGATGAACACTGAAGCTTTCTTT. Protein product: CASSRNRGMNTEAFF.

The chain employs TRBV12-5 and TRBJ1-5; D is undetermined. The V and J ends lost 7 bases and 6 bases respectively, with 10 bases between them. The CDR3 loop spans 12 amino acids. CDR1 is LGHNT, CDR2 FRNRAP, per germline. The CDR3 spells CASALRGQPQHF. The CDR3 nucleotides are TGTGCTAGTGCCCTTCGGGGTCAGCCCCAGCATTTT.

This chain links TRBV30 with TRBJ1-2; possible D gene TRBD1, 5 bases. Germline loops: CDR1 GTSNPN, CDR2 SVGIG (reference sequence). This CDR3 is 13 amino acids long. Trimming pared 5 bases from V and 2 bases from J, leaving 12 bases between. As DNA, the CDR3 is TGTGCCTGGGAAACAGACAGAAACTATGGCTACACCTTC. Its protein is CAWETDRNYGYTF.

The chain couples TRBV11-2 to TRBJ1-2; D may be TRBD1 (5 bases). Deletions cut 1 base from V and 7 bases from J, with 19 bases between. The CDR3 loop spans 16 amino acids. Germline loops: CDR1 SGHAT, CDR2 FQNNGV. This CDR3 reads CASSLVLMQGVGGYTF. Here the CDR3 DNA reads TGTGCCAGCAGCTTAGTTTTGATGCAGGGCGTCGGTGGCTACACCTTC.

This chain's CDR3 is CASSLQDPTEAFF. CDR3 bases: TGTGCCAGCAGCTTACAGGATCCCACTGAAGCTTTCTTT. The chain uses TRBV7-2 and TRBJ1-1; D not certain. Germline lookup yields CDR1 SGHTA and CDR2 FQGNSA. This CDR3 has 13 residues. V lost 2 bases to trimming and J lost 4 bases, with 8 bases between them.

V and J are TRBV7-2 and TRBJ2-3; perhaps TRBD2 as D (5 bases). With 3 bases removed from V and 0 bases from J, the gap between germline ends came to 10 bases. The length of the CDR3 is 15 residues. CDR1 SGHTA and CDR2 FQGNSA come from the germline V gene. CDR3 DNA: TGTGCCAGCAGCTTCGGCGGACTTAGCACAGATACGCAGTATTTT. Protein product: CASSFGGLSTDTQYF.

This chain joins TRBV15 and TRBJ1-1; tentatively, D is TRBD1 (6 bases). The V gene's germline CDR1 is LNHNV and CDR2 YYDKDF (reference sequence). The CDR3 contains 15 residues. V shed 1 base and J shed 2 bases, with 11 bases lying between them. The CDR3, as DNA: TGTGCCACCAGCAGAGGTTGGACAGAAAACACTGAAGCTTTCTTT. Amino acid sequence: CATSRGWTENTEAFF.

J is TRBJ2-5 and V is TRBV3-1 (or the pseudogene TRBV3-2); possibly TRBD2 for D (6 bases). The ends were cut back, 2 bases at V and 9 bases at J, with 13 bases in the middle. Germline V gene lookup returns CDR1 LGHDT and CDR2 YNNKEL (reference sequence). CDR3 length: 13 amino acids. The CDR3 DNA is TGTGCCAGCAGCCAAACGGGGGAGACAGCCCAGTACTTC. Its translation is CASSQTGETAQYF.

This clone was recorded only once. The chain employs TRBV30 and TRBJ2-7, with D possibly being TRBD2 (6 bases). Germline loops: CDR1 GTSNPN, CDR2 SVGIG (reference sequence). This CDR3 is 13 amino acids long. Trimming cost V 3 bases and J 3 bases, with 12 bases left between them. The CDR3: CAWSPSGGYEQYF. DNA of the CDR3: TGTGCCTGGAGCCCCTCCGGGGGCTACGAGCAGTACTTC.

The chain couples TRBV5-1 to TRBJ2-5, with 8 bases fitting TRBD2. V was pared by 2 bases and J by 1 base, with 4 bases of the junction left unmatched. CDR1 is SGHRS, CDR2 YFSETQ, per germline. This CDR3 spans 15 amino acids. The CDR3 sequence: CASSFRTSFQETQYF. CDR3 nucleotides: TGCGCCAGCAGCTTTAGGACTAGCTTCCAAGAGACCCAGTACTTC. Supplemented by reference TRBV5-1 and TRBJ2-5, the full variable domain reads KAGVTQTPRYLIKTRGQQVTLSCSPISGHRSVSWYQQTPGQGLQFLFEYFSETQRNKGNFPGRFSGRQFSNSRSEMNVSTLELGDSALYLCASSFRTSFQETQYFGPGTRLLVL.

This chain uses TRBV5-6 with TRBJ2-7; 7 bases align to TRBD1. With V trimmed by 2 bases and J by 10 bases, 3 bases remained unmatched. Germline V gene data show CDR1 as SGHDT and CDR2 as YYEEEE. This CDR3 has 11 amino acids. CDR3 in amino acids: CASSFGDSQYF. The CDR3 DNA reads as TGTGCCAGCAGCTTCGGGGACAGCCAGTACTTC.

The V and J genes are TRBV5-8 and TRBJ2-7, with D maybe TRBD1 (6 bases). The CDR3 totals 14 residues. V gave up 1 base and J gave up 0 bases, with 8 bases separating them. CDR1 SGHTS and CDR2 YDEGEE come from the germline V gene. The CDR3 bases are TGTGCCAGCAGCTTGCCAGGGGTCTCCTACGAGCAGTACTTC. Encoded protein: CASSLPGVSYEQYF.

The rearrangement links TRBV18 to TRBJ1-5; possible D gene TRBD1, 5 bases. Germline loops: CDR1 KGHSH, CDR2 LQKENI. The CDR3 length is 16 residues. V lost 3 bases to trimming and J lost 6 bases, with 18 bases between them. CDR3 in DNA: TGTGCCAGCTCACCCCCGAGTCCAGGACACGGTCAGCCCCAGCATTTT. Translating gives CASSPPSPGHGQPQHF.